Below are 20 T cell receptor beta chains sequenced from a single sample in a study of T cell responses to AZD1222 COVID-19 vaccine. Only in-frame clones appear in the TCRdb table, and some are missing; sequencing was by immunoSEQ multiplex PCR. The sample lists 90,000 to 120,000 clones; about 90% were seen once. The input for sequencing was peripheral blood, taken 28 days after the second AZD1222 dose. These TCRs come from an adult who received the AZD1222 COVID-19 vaccine.

The chain couples TRBV6-6 to TRBJ1-1, with no clear D. The ends were cut back, 2 bases at V and 0 bases at J, with 4 bases in the middle. The V gene's germline CDR1 is MNHNY and CDR2 SVGAGI (reference sequence). This CDR3 has 13 amino acids. The CDR3 here is CASSYGMNTEAFF. CDR3 nucleotide sequence: TGTGCCAGCAGTTACGGAATGAACACTGAAGCTTTCTTT.

J is TRBJ2-7 and V is TRBV5-5; 12 bases align to TRBD1. The V segment lost 4 bases and the J segment 6 bases; nucleotides outside the gene matches: 5. CDR1 and CDR2 from the germline V gene are SGHKS and YYEKEE (reference sequence). The CDR3 is 14 residues long. DNA for the CDR3: TGTGCCAGCAGCAAAGGGACAGGGGGCAGCGAGCAGTACTTC. This sequence encodes CASSKGTGGSEQYF.

The CDR3 here is CASSIVGGANVLTF. The DNA of the CDR3 is TGTGCCAGTAGTATCGTCGGGGGGGCCAACGTCCTGACTTTC. The chain uses TRBV19 and TRBJ2-6, with unresolved D. Germline V CDR1 and CDR2: LNHDA, SQIVND (reference sequence). Trimming took off 3 bases at V and 4 bases at J, with 7 bases between the two ends. The CDR3 covers 14 residues.

J is TRBJ2-3 and V is TRBV11-2; D remains ambiguous. There are 13 residues in the CDR3. V was cut by 2 bases and J by 4 bases, with 7 bases left in between. In germline, CDR1 is SGHAT, CDR2 FQNNGV. This CDR3 reads CASSLSEADTQYF. Here the CDR3 DNA reads TGTGCCAGCAGCTTATCCGAAGCAGATACGCAGTATTTT.

V usage is TRBV7-2 and J usage is TRBJ2-7; the D gene could be TRBD1 or TRBD2 (6 bases each). V was clipped by 4 bases and J by 2 bases, with 15 bases between them. The CDR3 is 15 amino acids. CDR1 is SGHTA and CDR2 is FQGNSA in the germline V gene. DNA for the CDR3: TGTGCCAGCAGCTCCTTCGGGGGCTTCGCCTACGAGCAGTACTTC. This gives the protein CASSSFGGFAYEQYF.

This rearrangement joins TRBV27 to TRBJ2-7, with TRBD1 matching over 7 bases. The CDR3 contains 15 residues. With V trimmed by 1 base and J by 2 bases, 5 bases remained unmatched. Germline values: CDR1 MNHEY, CDR2 SMNVEV (reference sequence). In DNA form, the CDR3 reads TGTGCCAGCAGTTTATTCAGTGACAGGGCCTACGAGCAGTACTTC. Translating it yields CASSLFSDRAYEQYF.

This clone has more than one count but fewer than ten. This sequence joins TRBV6-4 and TRBJ2-3, with TRBD2 matching over 11 bases. V gave up 0 bases and J gave up 10 bases; unmatched junction bases: 0. CDR1 and CDR2 from the germline V gene are MRHNA and SNTAGT. This CDR3 spans 13 amino acids. The CDR3 here is CASSDSTSGAQYF. The CDR3 nucleotides are TGTGCCAGCAGTGACTCGACTAGCGGGGCGCAGTATTTT.

CDR3 sequence reads: CASSVGAGGFTDTQYF. The CDR3 nucleotides are TGTGCCAGCAGCGTAGGGGCAGGGGGATTCACAGATACGCAGTATTTT. The chain uses TRBV9 and TRBJ2-3, with TRBD1 matching over 7 bases. V dropped 0 bases and J dropped 2; count of bases not matched to a gene: 6. CDR3 size: 16 residues. The V gene's germline CDR1 is SGDLS and CDR2 YYNGEE.

The V call is TRBV30, the J call TRBJ2-3, with D possibly being TRBD1 or TRBD2 (5 bases each). Germline-derived CDR1 and CDR2 are GTSNPN and SVGIG (reference sequence). The CDR3 spans 13 residues. The germline V and J ends were trimmed by 2 bases and 8 bases, with 14 bases remaining between them. In DNA, the CDR3 is TGTGCCTGGAGTTCTTGGGGGATGGCTACGCAGTATTTT. Its translation is CAWSSWGMATQYF.

This clone was found once. The gene calls are TRBV7-8 and TRBJ1-2, with D possibly TRBD1 on 5 matching bases. This CDR3 has 16 amino acids. Trimming shortened V by 2 bases and J by 7 bases, and 20 bases separated the two germline ends. The germline CDR1 and CDR2 sequences are SGHVS and FQNEAQ. The CDR3 DNA sequence: TGTGCCAGCAGCTTACAGACAGTTAAACCGATGGGTGGCTACACCTTC. It codes for CASSLQTVKPMGGYTF.

This clone was recorded only once. The chain joins TRBV6-2 or TRBV6-3 to TRBJ1-1, with D possibly TRBD1 on 6 matching bases. Germline CDR1 and CDR2: MNHEY and SVGEGT. V gave up 6 bases and J gave up 5 bases, with 16 bases separating them. CDR3 length: 14 amino acids. CDR3 coding DNA: TGTGCCAGCAGCCGAACAGGGTTCGGGACTGAAGCTTTCTTT. This codes for CASSRTGFGTEAFF.

V usage is TRBV7-9 and J usage is TRBJ2-3; 10 nucleotides match TRBD1. The V and J ends lost 3 bases and 4 bases, in that order; junction bases with no gene match: 4. Germline CDR1 reads SEHNR; CDR2 reads FQNEAQ (reference sequence). The CDR3 is 15 amino acids. CDR3 DNA sequence: TGTGCCAGCAGCTTCCCGGGACAGGGGTCAGATACGCAGTATTTT. This encodes CASSFPGQGSDTQYF.

V and J are TRBV7-6 and TRBJ1-5, with D possibly being TRBD1 (5 bases). V lost 2 bases to trimming and J lost 0 bases, with 17 bases between them. CDR1 SGHVS and CDR2 FNYEAQ come from the germline V gene. The CDR3 extends over 18 amino acids. As DNA, the CDR3 is TGTGCCAGCAGCTTACCCGGGACCCTAGGGTATAGCAATCAGCCCCAGCATTTT. Its translation: CASSLPGTLGYSNQPQHF.

This chain uses TRBV6-5 with TRBJ1-2; D call uncertain. The CDR3 extends over 14 amino acids. Germline V CDR1 and CDR2: MNHEY, SVGAGI. Trimming stripped 4 bases from V and 4 bases from J, with 13 bases between. CDR3 sequence: CASSSSGVIYGYTF. The CDR3 nucleotides are TGTGCCAGCAGTTCCTCCGGGGTGATCTATGGCTACACCTTC.

This sequence joins TRBV27 and TRBJ1-1; no definite D call. This CDR3 region has 14 residues. The germline V gene has CDR1 MNHEY and CDR2 SMNVEV (reference sequence). The V end lost 5 bases, the J end lost 0 bases, and 10 bases lay between the germline ends. CDR3 in amino acids: CASSPTLMNTEAFF. The DNA of the CDR3 is TGTGCCAGCAGTCCTACCCTGATGAACACTGAAGCTTTCTTT.

The chain links TRBV6-2 or TRBV6-3 to TRBJ2-1; D not resolved. The CDR3 is 14 amino acids. CDR1 MNHEY and CDR2 SVGEGT come from the germline V gene. Trimming took off 0 bases at V and 6 bases at J, with 9 bases between the two ends. CDR3 sequence reads: CASSYSVLANEQFF. DNA of the CDR3: TGTGCCAGCAGTTACTCGGTGTTAGCCAATGAGCAGTTCTTC.

This chain links TRBV5-4 with TRBJ2-3; D is undetermined. The CDR3 is 16 residues long. Trimming left V 4 bases short and J 0 bases short, with 15 bases between. Germline V lookup: CDR1 SGHNT, CDR2 YYREEE (reference sequence). The CDR3 loop reads CASSTQTIASTDTQYF. CDR3 DNA sequence: TGTGCCAGCAGCACCCAGACCATCGCTAGCACAGATACGCAGTATTTT.

In this sample, this clone turned up a few times. The chain links TRBV6-6 to TRBJ2-7; 8 bases agree with TRBD1. Germline V gene sequence: CDR1 MNHNY, CDR2 SVGAGI (reference sequence). V was clipped by 8 bases and J by 4 bases; unmatched bases: 16. The CDR3 runs 16 residues. The chain's CDR3 is CASSLPRGREAYEQYF. CDR3 DNA sequence: TGTGCCAGCTCTCTCCCCAGGGGGCGCGAGGCTTACGAGCAGTACTTC.

CDR3 sequence (DNA): TGTGCCAGCAACTGGGGGGGACTCCCCGGTGAGCAGTTCTTC. Translated, it gives CASNWGGLPGEQFF. The chain is built from TRBV28 and TRBJ2-1; TRBD2 agrees at 7 bases. The germline V gene has CDR1 MDHEN and CDR2 SYDVKM. J gave up 9 bases and V 7 bases, and 12 bases lay outside the gene matches. The CDR3 is 14 residues long.

V and J are TRBV6-1 and TRBJ1-5, with a possible D match to TRBD1 (6 bases). This CDR3 region has 17 residues. Germline CDR1 and CDR2: MNHNS and SASEGT. V dropped 0 bases and J dropped 6 bases, with 18 bases sitting between them. The CDR3: CASSEAQGRRDAQPQHF. In DNA form, the CDR3 reads TGTGCCAGCAGTGAAGCGCAGGGGAGAAGGGACGCTCAGCCCCAGCATTTT.